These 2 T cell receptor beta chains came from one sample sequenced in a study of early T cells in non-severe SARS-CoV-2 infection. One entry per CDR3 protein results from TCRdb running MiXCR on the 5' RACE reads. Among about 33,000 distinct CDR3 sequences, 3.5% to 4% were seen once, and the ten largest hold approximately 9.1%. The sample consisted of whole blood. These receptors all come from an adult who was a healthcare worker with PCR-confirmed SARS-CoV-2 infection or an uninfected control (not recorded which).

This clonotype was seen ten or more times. DNA for the CDR3: TGTGCCAGCAGCTCTGGACTAGCAGGGACCGGGGAGCTGTTTTTT. It translates to CASSSGLAGTGELFF. V gene TRBV7-9 combines with J gene TRBJ2-2; 8 bases fit TRBD2. Trimming at V came to 4 bases and at J to 5 bases, leaving 6 bases not matched to a gene. The CDR3 loop spans 15 amino acids. Per the germline V gene, CDR1 is SEHNR and CDR2 is FQNEAQ (reference sequence).

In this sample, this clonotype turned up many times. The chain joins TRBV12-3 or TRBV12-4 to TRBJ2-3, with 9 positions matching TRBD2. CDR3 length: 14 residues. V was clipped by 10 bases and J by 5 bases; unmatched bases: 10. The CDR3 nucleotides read TGTGCCACCACCCGCGGGAGGGCCATAGATACGCAGTATTTT. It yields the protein CATTRGRAIDTQYF.